Shown below are 18 T cell receptor beta chains from a single sample sequenced in a study of shared clonotypes between healthy human individuals. CD45RO negativity and positive selection for CCR7 defined naive CD8 cells, a population that excluded terminally differentiated effector memory CD45RA+ cells. The assay was immunoSEQ multiplex PCR, and TCRdb's table has in-frame clones only and misses some. The sample lists roughly 2,000,000 clones, about 95% occurring once. The sample consisted of naive CD8+ T cells sorted from blood. These receptors came from a man between 18 and 35 years old in good health.

The rearrangement joins TRBV10-3 to TRBJ1-1; D gene ambiguous. This CDR3 has 15 residues. Germline values: CDR1 ENHRY, CDR2 SYGVKD. Trimming removed 4 bases at V and 11 bases at J, with 23 bases between. CDR3 loop: CAISAMLIGREEAFF. The CDR3 DNA reads TGTGCCATCAGTGCAATGCTGATAGGGAGGGAGGAGGCTTTCTTT.

This clone appeared once. This chain joins TRBV28 and TRBJ2-7; possibly TRBD1 or TRBD2 for D (5 bases each). The length of the CDR3 is 14 residues. Germline loops: CDR1 MDHEN, CDR2 SYDVKM. V was trimmed by 3 bases and J by 2 bases, leaving 11 bases between them. The CDR3 nucleotides are TGTGCCAGCAGTTTCATAGGGACCCCCTACGAGCAGTACTTC. This encodes CASSFIGTPYEQYF.

The genes are TRBV5-4 and TRBJ2-3, with no clear D. The CDR3 totals 12 residues. The V gene's germline CDR1 is SGHNT and CDR2 YYREEE (reference sequence). The ends were cut back, 4 bases at V and 2 bases at J, with 5 bases in the middle. This CDR3 is CASSDYTDTQYF. Here the CDR3 DNA reads TGTGCCAGCAGCGATTACACAGATACGCAGTATTTT.

The chain has TRBV7-9 and TRBJ2-1; 7 nucleotides align to TRBD1. The CDR3 runs to 15 residues. Losses at the gene ends were 5 bases for V and 3 bases for J; bases not matched to a gene: 7. CDR1 and CDR2 from the germline V gene are SEHNR and FQNEAQ (reference sequence). Here the CDR3 reads CASSSRQGRYNEQFF. In nucleotides, the CDR3 is TGTGCCAGCAGCAGCCGACAGGGTCGCTACAATGAGCAGTTCTTC.

The chain couples TRBV4-1 to TRBJ2-1; TRBD2 aligns across 9 bases. CDR3 length equals 15 residues. CDR1 is MGHRA and CDR2 is YSYEKL in the germline V gene. Losses at the gene ends were 5 bases for V and 2 bases for J; bases not matched to a gene: 4. CDR3 region: CASSYSGGAYNEQFF. The DNA for the CDR3 is TGCGCCAGCAGCTATAGCGGGGGCGCCTACAATGAGCAGTTCTTC.

The gene calls are TRBV7-8 and TRBJ2-5, with D possibly being TRBD1 (8 bases). The CDR3 has 21 amino acids. The ends were cut back, 2 bases at V and 9 bases at J, with 37 bases in the middle. Per germline, CDR1 SGHVS and CDR2 FQNEAQ. The CDR3 loop reads CASSLTYPRSGTGGAGSAQYF. CDR3 nucleotides: TGTGCCAGCAGCTTAACGTATCCGCGGTCCGGAACAGGGGGAGCGGGATCGGCCCAGTACTTC.

In nucleotides, the CDR3 is TGTGCCTGGAGTGTGGAGGTTTACACTGAAGCTTTCTTT. It encodes CAWSVEVYTEAFF. V and J are TRBV30 and TRBJ1-1, with unresolved D. The V gene's germline CDR1 is GTSNPN and CDR2 SVGIG (reference sequence). Trimming cost V 0 bases and J 3 bases, with 8 bases left between them. The CDR3 length is 13 residues.

The V call is TRBV28, the J call TRBJ2-2; D is possibly TRBD2 (6 bases). This CDR3 has 17 residues. The V gene's germline CDR1 is MDHEN and CDR2 SYDVKM. Trimming removed 6 bases at V and 3 bases at J, with 20 bases between. The CDR3: CASSPTGTRTYTGELFF. In DNA, the CDR3 is TGTGCCAGCAGCCCGACGGGGACTCGGACCTACACCGGGGAGCTGTTTTTT.

About this clone itself: Additional DNA sequences in this sample encode the identical CDR3. V and J are TRBV2 and TRBJ2-7; 10 nucleotides align to TRBD1. V was clipped by 6 bases and J by 1 base; unmatched bases: 3. CDR3 length: 14 amino acids. Germline CDR1 is SNHLY and CDR2 is FYNNEI. The CDR3: CASRGQGGSYEQYF. The CDR3 DNA is TGTGCCAGCAGAGGACAGGGGGGGTCCTACGAGCAGTACTTC.

The chain employs TRBV7-2 and TRBJ2-3, with 15 bases that match TRBD2. The CDR3 is made up of 17 amino acids. The germline gives CDR1 SGHTA, CDR2 FQGNSA. Trimming removed 5 bases from V and 2 bases from J; junction bases left unmatched: 5. In DNA form, the CDR3 reads TGTGCCAGCAGCCCGGGACTAGCGGGGGGCACCACAGATACGCAGTATTTT. Protein: CASSPGLAGGTTDTQYF.

Worth noting for this clone: The sample carries other DNA sequences with the same CDR3. The chain joins TRBV5-4 to TRBJ2-7; possibly TRBD2 for D (5 bases). V gave up 2 bases and J gave up 2 bases, with 11 bases separating them. The CDR3 covers 14 residues. Germline V gene lookup returns CDR1 SGHNT and CDR2 YYREEE (reference sequence). The CDR3 loop is CASSLRGSAYEQYF. The CDR3 DNA sequence: TGTGCCAGCAGCTTAAGAGGGTCCGCCTACGAGCAGTACTTC.

This clone was found once. The chain links TRBV7-8 to TRBJ2-6, with 9 bases identical to TRBD1. The CDR3 consists of 18 residues. V gave up 5 bases and J gave up 0 bases; unmatched junction bases: 8. From germline, CDR1 is SGHVS and CDR2 FQNEAQ. CDR3 residues: CASSHRQGVVSGANVLTF. The CDR3 coding sequence is TGTGCCAGCAGCCACCGACAGGGGGTGGTCTCTGGGGCCAACGTCCTGACTTTC.

The rearrangement uses TRBV7-9 and TRBJ2-3, with D possibly TRBD2 on 6 matching bases. V was cut by 8 bases and J by 4 bases, with 13 bases left in between. Germline V gene data show CDR1 as SEHNR and CDR2 as FQNEAQ (reference sequence). This CDR3 has 13 amino acids. This chain's CDR3 is CASRGGAPDTQYF. CDR3 nucleotides: TGTGCCAGCCGGGGCGGGGCCCCAGATACGCAGTATTTT.

V and J are TRBV5-3 and TRBJ1-5, with D perhaps matching TRBD1 (5 bases). TRBV5-3 is identified as an open reading frame with a role that is uncertain. Trimming left V 1 base short and J 0 bases short, with 11 bases between. This CDR3 has 16 residues. CDR3 sequence: CARSLFSGHSNQPQHF. The DNA for the CDR3 is TGTGCCAGAAGCTTGTTCTCGGGGCATAGCAATCAGCCCCAGCATTTT.

This rearrangement joins TRBV4-1 to TRBJ2-3; D gene ambiguous. Trimming shortened V by 0 bases and J by 6 bases, and 4 bases separated the two germline ends. The CDR3 contains 12 residues. Germline CDR1 reads MGHRA; CDR2 reads YSYEKL. The CDR3 region has the DNA TGCGCCAGCAGCCAAGAGCACGATACGCAGTATTTT. Residues: CASSQEHDTQYF.

V gene TRBV9 combines with J gene TRBJ2-1, with a weak D call TRBD2 (7 bases). The germline V and J ends were trimmed by 4 bases and 9 bases, with 20 bases remaining between them. Germline CDR1 SGDLS, CDR2 YYNGEE. There are 15 residues in the CDR3. The CDR3 loop is CASSPRGGGASEQFF. The CDR3 region has the DNA TGTGCCAGCAGCCCCAGGGGAGGGGGGGCCAGTGAGCAGTTCTTC.

J is TRBJ2-3 and V is TRBV4-3; D is unresolved. Germline CDR1 LGHNA, CDR2 YSLEER. The CDR3 is 15 amino acids. V was trimmed by 1 base and J by 1 base, leaving 9 bases between them. This CDR3 is CASSQALWGTDTQYF. The DNA for the CDR3 is TGCGCCAGCAGCCAAGCGTTGTGGGGCACAGATACGCAGTATTTT.

The V call is TRBV14, the J call TRBJ1-5; D is unresolved. The germline V gene encodes CDR1 SGHDN and CDR2 FVKESK. Trimming left V 1 base short and J 0 bases short, with 10 bases between. The CDR3 covers 16 residues. CDR3 coding DNA: TGTGCCAGCAGCCAAGGGCAGTCCTATAGCAATCAGCCCCAGCATTTT. Translating it yields CASSQGQSYSNQPQHF.